One and the same sample provided the 7 T cell receptor beta chains below, sequenced in a study of T cells in Graves' hyperthyroidism and ophthalmopathy. RNA transcripts provided the source from which TCR beta CDR3 regions were amplified. A first-round RT-PCR of the TCR CDR3 used the HTBI primer set. TCRdb used MiXCR to reprocess the multiplex PCR reads, holding one entry per CDR3 protein. The sample contains 250,000 to 350,000 distinct CDR3 sequences, roughly 15% of which appear only once. The source material was blood. The receptors derive from a man aged 25-45 years with Graves' hyperthyroidism.

The chain employs TRBV20-1 and TRBJ1-2; D is perhaps TRBD1 (6 bases). The CDR3 is made up of 15 amino acids. V lost 2 bases to trimming and J lost 6 bases, with 19 bases between them. Germline V CDR1 and CDR2: DFQATT, SNEGSKA (reference sequence). This CDR3 is CSARTATGRGNGYTF. As DNA, the CDR3 is TGCAGTGCTAGAACCGCAACGGGGAGGGGGAATGGCTACACCTTC.

This clonotype was picked up a small number of times. The chain is built from TRBV2 and TRBJ1-2; possibly TRBD1 for D (6 bases). The CDR3 runs 14 residues. V dropped 6 bases and J dropped 2 bases, with 13 bases sitting between them. Germline CDR1 reads SNHLY; CDR2 reads FYNNEI. DNA of the CDR3: TGTGCCAGCAGCTTAGAAGGGGGAAACTATGGCTACACCTTC. It yields the protein CASSLEGGNYGYTF.

Details on this clonotype: A read error may account for a junction end that differs from germline. In DNA form, the CDR3 reads TGTGGCAGCAGCTGGGACTCATCAGATACGCAGTATTTT. Translating it yields CGSSWDSSDTQYF. This sequence joins TRBV7-9 and TRBJ2-3, with D perhaps TRBD2 (6 bases). Per germline, CDR1 SEHNR and CDR2 FQNEAQ (reference sequence). This CDR3 has 13 residues.

There are many counts of this clonotype. The rearrangement links TRBV5-1 to TRBJ2-7, with D possibly being TRBD1 (5 bases). Germline CDR1 is SGHRS and CDR2 is YFSETQ. The CDR3 extends over 14 amino acids. V lost 4 bases to trimming and J lost 5 bases, with 16 bases between them. CDR3: CASSRDSTSDEQYF. In DNA, the CDR3 is TGCGCCAGCAGCCGCGACAGTACGTCGGACGAGCAGTACTTC. Drawing the rest from reference TRBV5-1 and TRBJ2-7, the complete variable domain is KAGVTQTPRYLIKTRGQQVTLSCSPISGHRSVSWYQQTPGQGLQFLFEYFSETQRNKGNFPGRFSGRQFSNSRSEMNVSTLELGDSALYLCASSRDSTSDEQYFGPGTRLTVT.

Ten or more counts support this clonotype. The CDR3 here is CSAFNRRGGAFF. CDR3 in DNA: TGCAGTGCTTTCAATCGTCGGGGTGGCGCTTTCTTT. The chain carries TRBV20-1 and TRBJ1-1; no firm D call. Germline CDR1 and CDR2: DFQATT and SNEGSKA (reference sequence). The CDR3 runs 12 residues. The V end lost 5 bases, the J end lost 11 bases, and 18 bases lay between the germline ends.

This clonotype has a handful of counts. A much larger clone lies one base from this, so it may be a read error. The V gene is TRBV7-9, the J gene TRBJ1-4; D gene ambiguous. Germline CDR1 is SEHNR and CDR2 is FQNEAQ (reference sequence). The CDR3 is 14 amino acids. The CDR3 DNA sequence: TGTACCAGCAGCGGGGAAGAGGGTGGTGAAAAACTGTTTTTT. Its translation: CTSSGEEGGEKLFF.

This sequence joins TRBV6-1 and TRBJ2-1; tentative D call: TRBD1 (5 bases). V lost 4 bases to trimming and J lost 5 bases, with 9 bases between them. The CDR3 runs 13 residues. Germline V gene lookup returns CDR1 MNHNS and CDR2 SASEGT. The CDR3 here is CASSADSNNEQFF. The CDR3 DNA is TGTGCCAGCAGTGCTGACAGTAACAATGAGCAGTTCTTC.